Shown below are 28 T cell receptor beta chains from a single sample sequenced in a study of ipilimumab plus nivolumab after autologous stem cell transplantation. Using immunoSEQ multiplex PCR, the repertoire was profiled, and TCRdb retains in-frame clones only, with some absent. The sample lists 37,000 or so clones; 85% to 95% were seen once. The starting material was PBMCs, obtained in a trial of ipilimumab plus nivolumab as post-transplant consolidation. These receptors originate from a male donor with multiple myeloma.

This clone was seen a single time. The rearrangement links TRBV5-4 to TRBJ2-3, with a possible D match to TRBD1 (5 bases). The CDR3 totals 15 residues. Germline lookup yields CDR1 SGHNT and CDR2 YYREEE (reference sequence). Trimming shortened V by 0 bases and J by 7 bases, and 15 bases separated the two germline ends. This chain's CDR3 is CASSLASQGAHTQYF. The CDR3 nucleotides read TGTGCCAGCAGCTTGGCCTCTCAGGGCGCTCATACGCAGTATTTT.

The chain combines TRBV28 with TRBJ1-2, with 8 nucleotides matching TRBD1. This CDR3 is 15 amino acids long. Germline CDR1 and CDR2: MDHEN and SYDVKM. V gave up 8 bases and J gave up 3 bases; unmatched junction bases: 11. The DNA of the CDR3 is TGTGCCAGCCGCCCGACAGGGGCCTCCTACTATGGCTACACCTTC. Protein: CASRPTGASYYGYTF.

The chain carries TRBV5-4 and TRBJ2-5, with TRBD1 identical over 7 bases. The ends lost 4 bases at V and 3 bases at J; junction bases unmatched: 6. The V gene's germline CDR1 is SGHNT and CDR2 YYREEE (reference sequence). The CDR3 length is 14 residues. The CDR3 reads CASSLSGTEETQYF. CDR3 DNA: TGTGCCAGCAGCCTCTCCGGGACAGAAGAGACCCAGTACTTC.

The chain combines TRBV7-2 with TRBJ2-3; 7 nucleotides align to TRBD2. This CDR3 spans 16 amino acids. Germline CDR1 SGHTA, CDR2 FQGNSA. V dropped 6 bases and J dropped 5; count of bases not matched to a gene: 14. The CDR3 region has the DNA TGTGCCAGCAGTACTAGGGCGCGGGAGCTGGGAGATACGCAGTATTTT. Encoded protein: CASSTRARELGDTQYF. Complete variable domain (other parts from reference TRBV7-2 and TRBJ2-3): GAGVSQSPSNKVTEKGKDVELRCDPISGHTALYWYRQSLGQGLEFLIYFQGNSAPDKSGLPSDRFSAERTGGSVSTLTIQRTQQEDSAVYLCASSTRARELGDTQYFGPGTRLTVL.

This chain links TRBV4-3 with TRBJ2-1; D is possibly TRBD1 or TRBD2 (5 bases each). Germline assignment: CDR1 LGHNA and CDR2 YSLEER. The CDR3 loop spans 16 amino acids. The germline V and J ends were trimmed by 0 bases and 4 bases, with 13 bases remaining between them. The CDR3 DNA sequence: TGCGCCAGCAGCCAAGATGGGACGGGCTCTTACAATGAGCAGTTCTTC. Amino acid sequence: CASSQDGTGSYNEQFF.

The chain couples TRBV7-8 to TRBJ1-1; D not certain. The V gene's germline CDR1 is SGHVS and CDR2 FQNEAQ. Trimming took off 5 bases at V and 4 bases at J, with 11 bases between the two ends. This CDR3 is built from 13 residues. CDR3 nucleotide sequence: TGTGCCAGCAGCCGCGCCCGGAGCACTGAAGCTTTCTTT. Residues: CASSRARSTEAFF.

The V gene is TRBV5-5, the J gene TRBJ1-4; D not certain. CDR1 is SGHKS, CDR2 YYEKEE, per germline (reference sequence). V lost 4 bases to trimming and J lost 3 bases, with 10 bases between them. This CDR3 comprises 14 residues. The CDR3 DNA reads TGTGCCAGCAGCGCACAGCCAGCTAATGAAAAACTGTTTTTT. Translating gives CASSAQPANEKLFF.

This chain connects TRBV27 to TRBJ2-1; tentatively, D is TRBD1 (5 bases). There are 15 residues in the CDR3. The germline CDR1 and CDR2 sequences are MNHEY and SMNVEV (reference sequence). Trimming removed 2 bases at V and 6 bases at J, with 14 bases between. The CDR3: CASSLRQTGSNEQFF. CDR3 sequence (DNA): TGTGCCAGCAGTTTACGGCAAACAGGAAGCAATGAGCAGTTCTTC.

The chain is built from TRBV19 and TRBJ1-1; D may be TRBD1 (5 bases). The CDR3 runs 14 residues. Deletions cut 3 bases from V and 6 bases from J, with 14 bases between. Germline V gene sequence: CDR1 LNHDA, CDR2 SQIVND (reference sequence). CDR3 amino acids: CASSIRGSRAEAFF. The CDR3 DNA is TGTGCCAGTAGTATTAGGGGCTCAAGGGCTGAAGCTTTCTTT.

The chain uses TRBV6-5 and TRBJ1-4, with 7 nucleotides matching TRBD1. V gave up 6 bases and J gave up 7 bases; unmatched junction bases: 11. The CDR3 length is 15 residues. Per the germline V gene, CDR1 is MNHEY and CDR2 is SVGAGI. The CDR3 here is CASRTQGRMGEKLFF. The CDR3, as DNA: TGTGCCAGCAGGACACAGGGGCGAATGGGTGAAAAACTGTTTTTT.

CDR3 in DNA: TGTGCCAGCAGCCCTCGGCGGGGGGGACCCAATGAGCAGTTCTTC. Amino acids: CASSPRRGGPNEQFF. The chain has TRBV27 and TRBJ2-1, with 9 bases fitting TRBD2. The germline CDR1 and CDR2 sequences are MNHEY and SMNVEV (reference sequence). The CDR3 covers 15 residues. V shed 6 bases and J 6 bases; nucleotides not matched to a gene: 9.

This chain connects TRBV4-1 to TRBJ2-7, with 10 bases identical to TRBD2. The CDR3 has 16 residues. V lost 1 base to trimming and J lost 6 bases; unmatched junction nucleotides: 9. Germline V gene sequence: CDR1 MGHRA, CDR2 YSYEKL. DNA for the CDR3: TGCGCCAGCAGCCAAGGGAGGACTAGCGGTTGGGGCGAGCAGTACTTC. Its translation: CASSQGRTSGWGEQYF.

This rearrangement joins TRBV27 to TRBJ1-1, with D unresolved. Germline lookup yields CDR1 MNHEY and CDR2 SMNVEV (reference sequence). CDR3 length equals 13 residues. The V gene lost 1 base and the J gene lost 3 bases, with 6 bases spanning the gap. The CDR3 nucleotides read TGTGCCAGCAGTTTATTCTCTGACACTGAAGCTTTCTTT. Translating it yields CASSLFSDTEAFF.

This chain joins TRBV28 and TRBJ2-3; weak D call: TRBD1 (7 bases). The CDR3 runs to 21 residues. Germline CDR1 is MDHEN and CDR2 is SYDVKM. V lost 10 bases and J lost 0, with 35 bases in between. CDR3 in DNA: TGTGCCACCTCCGGGACAGAAAATGTTGGGGTCCGGGGGACTAGCACAGATACGCAGTATTTT. It encodes CATSGTENVGVRGTSTDTQYF.

The J gene is TRBJ2-3, the V gene TRBV7-2; no firm D call. Between the trimmed V and J ends, which lost 5 bases and 4 bases, there was a span of 10 bases. Germline V gene lookup returns CDR1 SGHTA and CDR2 FQGNSA. CDR3 length: 13 amino acids. The CDR3 spells CASSLQLSDTQYF. CDR3 in DNA: TGTGCCAGCAGCCTTCAATTATCAGATACGCAGTATTTT.

Only one count was recorded for this clone. The gene calls are TRBV4-1 and TRBJ2-5; 7 nucleotides match TRBD2. The DNA end is a closer match to TRBJ2-7, so the J assignment may be wrong. Looked up from germline, CDR1 is MGHRA and CDR2 is YSYEKL. The CDR3 runs 16 residues. CDR3 loop: CASSQGGLADSYEQYF. The DNA for the CDR3 is TGCGCCAGCAGCCAAGGAGGGCTAGCGGACTCCTACGAGCAGTACTTC.

This chain joins TRBV28 and TRBJ2-7; TRBD1 agrees at 8 bases. The CDR3 has 13 amino acids. V lost 3 bases, J lost 5 bases, and 3 bases stayed unmatched. Germline V gene lookup returns CDR1 MDHEN and CDR2 SYDVKM. The CDR3 DNA follows: TGTGCCAGCAGTTTGGCAGGGGGCAACGAGCAGTACTTC. Encoded protein: CASSLAGGNEQYF.

A few counts support this clone. The CDR3 loop is CASSHAGTGLYEYGYTF. The DNA for the CDR3 is TGCGCCAGCAGCCACGCCGGGACAGGCCTCTATGAGTATGGCTACACCTTC. The V call is TRBV4-1, the J call TRBJ1-2; 8 bases align to TRBD1. The V gene end was trimmed by 3 bases and the J gene end by 5 bases; junction bases not matched to a gene: 14. Germline lookup yields CDR1 MGHRA and CDR2 YSYEKL. The CDR3 runs 17 residues.

The chain employs TRBV7-9 and TRBJ2-3; 11 bases align to TRBD2. Trimming cost V 6 bases and J 0 bases; bases outside gene matches: 2. The CDR3 is 15 amino acids. Germline lookup yields CDR1 SEHNR and CDR2 FQNEAQ (reference sequence). The CDR3 here is CASSVAGGSTDTQYF. In DNA, the CDR3 is TGTGCCAGCAGTGTAGCGGGAGGGAGCACAGATACGCAGTATTTT.

This chain joins TRBV6-5 and TRBJ1-6; 10 nucleotides agree with TRBD1. Germline trimming cut 6 bases from V and 9 bases from J; bases unmatched to any gene: 5. CDR1 is MNHEY, CDR2 SVGAGI, per germline. The CDR3 is 14 residues long. This CDR3 is CASRRDRGTSPLHF. Here the CDR3 DNA reads TGTGCCAGCAGAAGGGACAGGGGAACTTCACCCCTCCACTTT.

The gene calls are TRBV27 and TRBJ2-5; 10 nucleotides match TRBD2. The germline V gene encodes CDR1 MNHEY and CDR2 SMNVEV (reference sequence). Trimming cost V 4 bases and J 2 bases; bases outside gene matches: 7. This CDR3 is 16 amino acids long. CDR3 in DNA: TGTGCCAGCAGTTCTCGCCAAGCGGGAGGGCAAGAGACCCAGTACTTC. Encoded protein: CASSSRQAGGQETQYF.

V gene TRBV19 combines with J gene TRBJ2-2; D perhaps matches TRBD1 (5 bases). The V gene lost 5 bases and the J gene lost 4 bases, with 11 bases spanning the gap. Germline assignment: CDR1 LNHDA and CDR2 SQIVND (reference sequence). The CDR3 contains 14 residues. The CDR3 spells CASSFGHFTGELFF. In nucleotides, the CDR3 is TGTGCCAGTAGTTTCGGACACTTCACCGGGGAGCTGTTTTTT.

The V gene is TRBV15, the J gene TRBJ2-3, with D possibly being TRBD2 (5 bases). The germline V gene encodes CDR1 LNHNV and CDR2 YYDKDF (reference sequence). The CDR3 extends over 17 amino acids. The V gene lost 0 bases and the J gene lost 1 base, with 14 bases spanning the gap. The CDR3 reads CATSRDRLAVGTDTQYF. In DNA form, the CDR3 reads TGTGCCACCAGCAGAGATCGGCTAGCCGTGGGCACAGATACGCAGTATTTT.

CDR3 DNA sequence: TGTGCCAGCAGCTTAGCGTCCTGGTCTGATACGCAGTATTTT. Translating it yields CASSLASWSDTQYF. The chain carries TRBV7-2 and TRBJ2-3; no definite D call. V lost 0 bases, J lost 6 bases, and 10 bases lay in between. Germline assignment: CDR1 SGHTA and CDR2 FQGNSA. This CDR3 comprises 14 residues.

This rearrangement joins TRBV5-1 to TRBJ1-2; D is unresolved. Germline values: CDR1 SGHRS, CDR2 YFSETQ. The CDR3 contains 14 residues. V lost 4 bases to trimming and J lost 6 bases, with 16 bases between them. The CDR3 coding sequence is TGCGCCAGCAGCCCATCGATGGGAGGTGATGGCTACACCTTC. Translated, it gives CASSPSMGGDGYTF.

This sequence joins TRBV5-8 and TRBJ2-5, with 15 positions matching TRBD2. Germline V lookup: CDR1 SGHTS, CDR2 YDEGEE. The length of the CDR3 is 17 residues. V trimming: 4 bases; J trimming: 2 bases; junction bases outside the gene matches: 6. DNA of the CDR3: TGTGCCAGCAGCCCGGGGACTAGCGGGAGGAGACAAGAGACCCAGTACTTC. Its protein is CASSPGTSGRRQETQYF.

V usage is TRBV6-1 and J usage is TRBJ2-7; D perhaps matches TRBD1 (5 bases). Between the trimmed V and J ends, which lost 6 bases and 2 bases, there was a span of 11 bases. In germline, CDR1 is MNHNS, CDR2 SASEGT. This CDR3 region has 13 residues. The CDR3 loop reads CASRPRVPYEQYF. CDR3 nucleotide sequence: TGTGCCAGCAGGCCCAGGGTCCCCTACGAGCAGTACTTC.

The gene calls are TRBV5-1 and TRBJ1-6; no firm D call. The CDR3 runs to 12 residues. Germline assignment: CDR1 SGHRS and CDR2 YFSETQ. V lost 0 bases and J lost 9, with 4 bases in between. In DNA, the CDR3 is TGCGCCAGCAGCTTGGGGGTTTCACCCCTCCACTTT. Translated, it gives CASSLGVSPLHF.